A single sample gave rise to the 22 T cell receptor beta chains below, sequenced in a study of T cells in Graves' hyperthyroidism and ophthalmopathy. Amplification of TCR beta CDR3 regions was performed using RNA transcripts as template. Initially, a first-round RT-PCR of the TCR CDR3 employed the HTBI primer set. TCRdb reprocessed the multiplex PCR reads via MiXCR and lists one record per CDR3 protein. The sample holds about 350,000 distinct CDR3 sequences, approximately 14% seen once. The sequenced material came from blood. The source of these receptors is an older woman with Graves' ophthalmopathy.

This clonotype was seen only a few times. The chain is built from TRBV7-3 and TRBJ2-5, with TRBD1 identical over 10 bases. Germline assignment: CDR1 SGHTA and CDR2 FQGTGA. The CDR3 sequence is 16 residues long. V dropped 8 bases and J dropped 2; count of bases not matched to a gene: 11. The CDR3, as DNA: TGTGCCAGCCCATCATCTCGGGGACAGGGGCAAGAGACCCAGTACTTC. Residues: CASPSSRGQGQETQYF. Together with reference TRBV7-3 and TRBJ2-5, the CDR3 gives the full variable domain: GAGVSQTPSNKVTEKGKYVELRCDPISGHTALYWYRQSLGQGPEFLIYFQGTGAADDSGLPNDRFFAVRPEGSVSTLKIQRTERGDSAVYLCASPSSRGQGQETQYFGPGTRLLVL.

CDR3 residues: CASSPIEGGPRAKNIQYF. The CDR3 DNA is TGTGCCAGCTCACCAATCGAGGGAGGGCCACGAGCCAAAAACATTCAGTACTTC. The chain couples TRBV18 to TRBJ2-4; 7 nucleotides line up with TRBD2. The CDR3 is 18 residues long. Germline CDR1 reads KGHSH; CDR2 reads LQKENI. The V gene end was trimmed by 2 bases and the J gene end by 0 bases; junction bases not matched to a gene: 10.

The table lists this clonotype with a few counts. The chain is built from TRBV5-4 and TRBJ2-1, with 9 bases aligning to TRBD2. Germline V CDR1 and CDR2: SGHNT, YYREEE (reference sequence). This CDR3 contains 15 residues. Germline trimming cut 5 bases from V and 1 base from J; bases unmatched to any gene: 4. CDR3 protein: CASRFTSGSYNEQFF. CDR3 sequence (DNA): TGTGCCAGCAGATTCACTAGCGGGTCCTACAATGAGCAGTTCTTC.

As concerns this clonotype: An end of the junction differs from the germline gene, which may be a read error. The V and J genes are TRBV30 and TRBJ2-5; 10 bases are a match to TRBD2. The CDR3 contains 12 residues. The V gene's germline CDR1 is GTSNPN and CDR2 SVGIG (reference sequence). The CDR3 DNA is TGTGCCTGGAGTCGAACTAGCGGGGAAAACCACTTC. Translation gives CAWSRTSGENHF. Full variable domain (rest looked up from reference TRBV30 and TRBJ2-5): SQTIHQWPATLVQPVGSPLSLECTVEGTSNPNLYWYRQAAGRGLQLLFYSVGIGQISSEVPQNLSASRPQDRQFILSSKKLLLSDSGFYLCAWSRTSGENHFGPGTRLLVL.

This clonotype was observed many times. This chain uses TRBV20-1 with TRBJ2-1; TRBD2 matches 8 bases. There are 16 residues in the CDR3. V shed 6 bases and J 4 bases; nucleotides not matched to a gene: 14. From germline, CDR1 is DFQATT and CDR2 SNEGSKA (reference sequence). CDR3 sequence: CSASAGERIIYNEQFF. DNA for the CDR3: TGCAGTGCCTCAGCGGGGGAGCGGATAATTTACAATGAGCAGTTCTTC.

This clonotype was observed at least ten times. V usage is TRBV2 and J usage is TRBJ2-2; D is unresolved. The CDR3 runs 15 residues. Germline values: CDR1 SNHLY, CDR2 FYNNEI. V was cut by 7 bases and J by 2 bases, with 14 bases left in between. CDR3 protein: CASTEQTPNTGELFF. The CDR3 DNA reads TGTGCCAGCACCGAGCAGACTCCCAACACCGGGGAGCTGTTTTTT.

This CDR3 reads CASSRALAGNTDTQYF. As DNA, the CDR3 is TGCGCCAGCAGCCGGGCCTTAGCGGGGAACACAGATACGCAGTATTTT. V is TRBV5-1 and J is TRBJ2-3; 8 bases map to TRBD2. V shed 4 bases, J shed 2 bases, and the junction held 9 bases outside the gene matches. From germline, CDR1 is SGHRS and CDR2 YFSETQ. The CDR3 runs to 16 residues.

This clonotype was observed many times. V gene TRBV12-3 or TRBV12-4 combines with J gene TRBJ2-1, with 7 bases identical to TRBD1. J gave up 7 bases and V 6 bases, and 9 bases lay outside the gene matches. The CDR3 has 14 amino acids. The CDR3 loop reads CASRRTGGYNEQFF. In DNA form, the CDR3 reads TGTGCCAGCAGACGGACAGGCGGGTATAATGAGCAGTTCTTC.

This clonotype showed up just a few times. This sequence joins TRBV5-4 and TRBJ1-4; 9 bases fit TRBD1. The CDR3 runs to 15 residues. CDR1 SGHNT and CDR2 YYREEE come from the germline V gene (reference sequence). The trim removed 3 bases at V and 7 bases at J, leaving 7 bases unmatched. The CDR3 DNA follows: TGTGCCAGCAGCTCACGGACAGGGGCGGGTGAAAAACTGTTTTTT. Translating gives CASSSRTGAGEKLFF. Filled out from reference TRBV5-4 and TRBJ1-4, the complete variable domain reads ETGVTQSPTHLIKTRGQQVTLRCSSQSGHNTVSWYQQALGQGPQFIFQYYREEENGRGNFPPRFSGLQFPNYSSELNVNALELDDSALYLCASSSRTGAGEKLFFGSGTQLSVL.

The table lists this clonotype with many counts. The CDR3 DNA reads as TGCAGCGGCTATAAGGGGTACGAGCAGTACTTC. Translated: CSGYKGYEQYF. The chain is built from TRBV29-1 and TRBJ2-7, with a weak D call TRBD1 (5 bases). Trimming cost V 7 bases and J 4 bases, with 11 bases left between them. The CDR3 has 11 residues. Germline-derived CDR1 and CDR2 are SQVTM and ANQGSEA.

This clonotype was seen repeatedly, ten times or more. CDR3 in DNA: TGTGCCAGCAGCTACGGGTTAGCGGACCTTCAGGACCAGTACTTC. It yields the protein CASSYGLADLQDQYF. This rearrangement joins TRBV5-6 to TRBJ2-5, with D possibly being TRBD2 (6 bases). Trimming took off 3 bases at V and 10 bases at J, with 22 bases between the two ends. CDR1 and CDR2 from the germline V gene are SGHDT and YYEEEE. The CDR3 spans 15 residues.

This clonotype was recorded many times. DNA for the CDR3: TGTGCCAGCAGCTTAGGACAGCCCAATACGCAGTATTTT. It translates to CASSLGQPNTQYF. The chain uses TRBV7-2 and TRBJ2-3, with D tentatively TRBD1 (5 bases). Between the trimmed V and J ends, which lost 1 base and 7 bases, there was a span of 9 bases. The CDR3 is 13 amino acids. CDR1 is SGHTA and CDR2 is FQGNSA in the germline V gene.

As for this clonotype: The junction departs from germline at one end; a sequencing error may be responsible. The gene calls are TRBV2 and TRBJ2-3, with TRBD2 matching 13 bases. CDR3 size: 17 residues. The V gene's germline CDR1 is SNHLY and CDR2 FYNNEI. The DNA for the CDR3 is TGTGCCAGCAGAGAAGAACGGGGACTAGCGGGAAAAGATACGCAGTATTTT. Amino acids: CASREERGLAGKDTQYF.

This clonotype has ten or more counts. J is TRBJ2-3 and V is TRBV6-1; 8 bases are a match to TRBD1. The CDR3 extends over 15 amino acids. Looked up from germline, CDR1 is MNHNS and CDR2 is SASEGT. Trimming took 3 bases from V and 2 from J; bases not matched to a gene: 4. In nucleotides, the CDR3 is TGTGCCAGCAGTGATGGACAGGGATCCACAGATACGCAGTATTTT. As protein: CASSDGQGSTDTQYF.

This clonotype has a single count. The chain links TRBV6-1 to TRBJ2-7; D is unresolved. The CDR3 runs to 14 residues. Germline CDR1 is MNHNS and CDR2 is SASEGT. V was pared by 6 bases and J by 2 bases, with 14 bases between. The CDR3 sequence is CASRRITEAYEQYF. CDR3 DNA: TGTGCCAGCAGGCGCATAACAGAAGCCTACGAGCAGTACTTC.

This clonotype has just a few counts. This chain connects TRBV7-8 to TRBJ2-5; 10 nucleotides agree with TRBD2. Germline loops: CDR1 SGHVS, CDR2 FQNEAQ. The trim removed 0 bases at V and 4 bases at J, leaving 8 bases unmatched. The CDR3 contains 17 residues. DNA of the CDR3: TGTGCCAGCAGCTTAGCCGCCAGCGGGAGGGCCGGAGAGACCCAGTACTTC. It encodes CASSLAASGRAGETQYF.

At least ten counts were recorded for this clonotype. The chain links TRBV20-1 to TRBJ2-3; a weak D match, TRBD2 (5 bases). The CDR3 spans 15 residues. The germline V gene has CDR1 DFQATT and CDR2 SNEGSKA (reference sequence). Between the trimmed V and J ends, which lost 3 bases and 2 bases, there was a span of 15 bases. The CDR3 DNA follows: TGCAGTGCTAGGAGGGAACAGCCAAACACAGATACGCAGTATTTT. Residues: CSARREQPNTDTQYF.

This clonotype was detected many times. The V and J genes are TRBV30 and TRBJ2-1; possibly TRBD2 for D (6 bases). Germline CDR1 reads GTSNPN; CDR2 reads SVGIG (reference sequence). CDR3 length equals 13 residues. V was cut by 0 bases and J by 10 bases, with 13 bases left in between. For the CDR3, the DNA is TGTGCCTGGAGTGTATCGCTAGGACTAGAGCAGTTCTTC. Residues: CAWSVSLGLEQFF.

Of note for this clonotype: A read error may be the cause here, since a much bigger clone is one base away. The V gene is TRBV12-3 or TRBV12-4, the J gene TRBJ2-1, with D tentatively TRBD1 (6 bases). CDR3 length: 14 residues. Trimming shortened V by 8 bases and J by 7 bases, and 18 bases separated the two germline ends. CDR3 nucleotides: TGTGCCAGCGGCAGGGACACCACGGGGAATGAGCAGTTCTTC. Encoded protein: CASGRDTTGNEQFF.

The CDR3 DNA reads TGCAGTGCTAGTCTTGGGGAAATCAGCAATCAGCCCCAGCATTTT. Protein product: CSASLGEISNQPQHF. The gene calls are TRBV20-1 and TRBJ1-5, with no clear D. CDR3 size: 15 residues. From germline, CDR1 is DFQATT and CDR2 SNEGSKA (reference sequence). V was shortened by 3 bases and J by 1 base, with 13 bases between the two germline ends.

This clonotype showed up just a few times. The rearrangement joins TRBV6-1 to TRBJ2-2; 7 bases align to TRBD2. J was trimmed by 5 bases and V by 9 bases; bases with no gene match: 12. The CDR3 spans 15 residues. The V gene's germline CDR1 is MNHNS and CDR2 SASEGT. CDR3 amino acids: CASGRVGILTGELFF. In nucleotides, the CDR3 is TGTGCCAGTGGGAGGGTAGGGATTCTTACCGGGGAGCTGTTTTTT.

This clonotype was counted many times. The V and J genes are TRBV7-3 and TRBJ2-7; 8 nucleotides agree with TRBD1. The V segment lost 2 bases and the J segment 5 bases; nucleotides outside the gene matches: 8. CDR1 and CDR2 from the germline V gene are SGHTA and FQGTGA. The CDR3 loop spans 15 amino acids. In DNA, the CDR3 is TGTGCCAGCAGCTTACAAAGGACAGGGCCGAACGAGCAGTACTTC. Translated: CASSLQRTGPNEQYF.